This TCR beta chain was sequenced for a study of sequential checkpoint blockade in melanoma. The wider study: Patients were randomized 1:1 to nivolumab-then-ipilimumab or ipilimumab-then-nivolumab first-line. Each arm's sequence ended with maintenance nivolumab.

Sequenced by immunoSEQ multiplex PCR; TCRdb stores in-frame clones only, minus some. The sample includes 40,000 or so clones, 86% of them seen just once. Germline V gives CDR1 SNHLY, CDR2 FYNNEI. This CDR3 region has 13 residues. V trimming: 7 bases; J trimming: 2 bases; junction bases outside the gene matches: 5. As for treatment: randomized to nivolumab then ipilimumab (arm A) or the reverse (arm B). Patients had received no earlier DNA-damaging chemotherapy. Sorted cells were live CD3+CD8+, lacking CD19 and CD56, from PBMCs. The receptor was derived from a human donor with melanoma. The sample here was CD8+ T cells sorted from blood (inferred from file names), taken from a patient given nivolumab and ipilimumab in sequence. The gene calls are TRBV2 and TRBJ2-7; 7 nucleotides align to TRBD1. The CDR3 coding sequence is TGTGCCAGCAAGGACAGGTTGACCTACGAGCAGTACTTC. Translated: CASKDRLTYEQYF.